The present TCR beta chain was sequenced within a study of blood T cell repertoires in COVID-19 (dated by TCRdb to between 2020 and 2021). As for the study more broadly: The collaborator samples originated in the United States, Italy and Spain and spanned the acute and convalescent phases of COVID-19. Sample metadata almost always included a de-identified subject ID, COVID-19 status, age in years and sex. The prospective study material was composed of cDNA or gDNA derived from T cells, B-cell-depleted T cells, or PBMCs. Where HLA class I and class II types were available, the types were taken from metadata supplied by the sample provider, not from assay-based typing. The samples were drawn from two sources: the first 160 participants of the ongoing ImmuneRACE study, and 950 to 1,500 subjects contributed by 6 global collaborators. The repertoires were made available in a free public database intended to serve as a resource for research on the immune response to SARS-CoV-2. Deeply sampled blood TCRbeta repertoires from subjects exposed to, actively infected with, or recovered from COVID-19 were included in the dataset.

Each collaborating institution followed its own protocols to collect whole blood in K2EDTA tubes. Collaborator samples were shipped for TCRbeta analysis as frozen whole blood, isolated PBMCs, or DNA extracted from either sample type. CDR1 SNHLY and CDR2 FYNNEI were looked up in the germline V gene. From cysteine to phenylalanine, the CDR3 is 13 amino acids long. This entry keeps only the CDR3 DNA: 39 bases, framed from base 1. About this clone itself: Its antigen is currently not known. Its ends do not fully match the called genes, so a read error is possible.

TCRbeta CDR3 regions were amplified from genomic DNA by means of the immunoSEQ Assay, a bias-controlled multiplex PCR. As for the authors' bioinformatics: Nucleated cell counts per sample were estimated from amplification of reference gene primers within the assay. To quantify the absolute abundance of each unique TCRbeta CDR3 rearrangement, sequence reads were collapsed and filtered. For each sample, productive Simpson clonality was calculated as the square root of Simpson's diversity index across productive rearrangements. TCRdb retrieved this table from immuneACCESS and kept in-frame rearrangements only. Not all clones are present; in checked studies, unresolved V genes account for under half, and no reason is known for the remainder. D and trimming come from the DNA, and the V and J calls and clone size come from that table. This sample is represented by 140,000 to 150,000 clones; over 75% of them were singletons. The ten largest clones add up to approximately 1.8% of the sample.

What the authors observed across the whole study: The amount of clinical and demographic metadata varied by source and participant and was provided uncurated.

Sequenced material: peripheral blood. Here the chain combines TRBV2 and TRBJ1-1, and 9 bases in between align with TRBD1. This TCR came from a man between 65 and 79 years old with acute or convalescent COVID-19. The CDR3 here reads CASRDDRDREMLF. Read as DNA, the sequence is TGTGCCAGCAGGGACGACCGGGACAGGGAGATGCTCTTT.